One T cell receptor (beta chain) is described in this entry. This entry belongs to a study of blood T cell repertoires in COVID-19. For the study at large: Material from acute and convalescent COVID-19 was sourced from the United States, Italy and Spain.

The CDR3 runs to 14 residues. V lost 6 bases to trimming and J lost 1 base, with 13 bases between them. CDR1 is KGHSH and CDR2 is LQKENI in the germline V gene. Patients from Seattle were sampled longitudinally, starting during active infection. Repertoires were generated with immunoSEQ multiplex PCR, while TCRdb's copy carries only in-frame clones and drops some. The sample carries around 190,000 clones, roughly 90% recorded once. The chain joins TRBV18 to TRBJ2-7, with a weak D call TRBD2 (6 bases). Source material: peripheral blood. The origin of this receptor is a man aged 45 to 65 with COVID-19, enrolled during active disease. In nucleotides, the CDR3 is TGTGCCAGCTCTGCACAGGAGGGGTCCTACGAGCAGTACTTC. Translated, it gives CASSAQEGSYEQYF.